A selection of T cell receptor beta chains follows, all from one sample in a study of blood T cell repertoires in COVID-19. Assay: immunoSEQ multiplex PCR; the TCRdb copy retains only in-frame clones and omits some. The sample has 150,000 or so clones; roughly 80% are singletons. The sequenced sample consisted of peripheral blood. Source of these receptors: a woman aged 55 to 70 with COVID-19, enrolled during active disease. CDR3s include the opening cysteine and the closing phenylalanine or tryptophan. A D gene is named only where the DNA matches it firmly. Clone size is given for some rows only: seen once, a few or many times, or a class if the clone is expanded.

j_call v_call d_call clone_size cdr3_nt cdr3_aa
TRBJ1-1 TRBV7-9 TRBD1 . TGTGCCAGCAGCTTAGTGGGGACAGGTAACACTGAAGCTTTCTTT CASSLVGTGNTEAFF
TRBJ2-1 TRBV11-3 . . TGTGCCAGCAGCTTAGATAAAGCAAGACCTAGGGGCTCCTACAATGAGCAGTTCTTC CASSLDKARPRGSYNEQFF
TRBJ2-5 TRBV5-6 TRBD2 . TGTGCCAGCAGCTCGGTAGCGGGGCAAGAGACCCAGTACTTC CASSSVAGQETQYF
TRBJ1-5 TRBV12-3/TRBV12-4 . . TGTGCCAGCAGAAAAACAGGGAATCAGCCCCAGCATTTT CASRKTGNQPQHF
TRBJ1-2 TRBV12-3/TRBV12-4 . . TGTGCCAGCAGCCGAGACAGTAACTATGGCTACACCTTC CASSRDSNYGYTF
TRBJ1-5 TRBV7-9 . few TGTGCCAGCAGTTTTGGGACTGGCCTAGGGGGCAATCAGCCCCAGCATTTT CASSFGTGLGGNQPQHF
TRBJ1-5 TRBV19 . few TGTGCCAGTATTTCGCCAGGGCCTAATCAGCCCCAGCATTTT CASISPGPNQPQHF
TRBJ2-1 TRBV6-5 . . TGTGCCAGCCTCGAACAGGGCAACAATGAGCAGTTCTTC CASLEQGNNEQFF
TRBJ1-2 TRBV27 . . TGTGCCAGCAGTTTTACAGGGTCGACGTATGGCTACACCTTC CASSFTGSTYGYTF
TRBJ2-2 TRBV7-8 . . TGTGCCAGCAGCTTAGTCGGACTAATGAACACCGGGGAGCTGTTTTTT CASSLVGLMNTGELFF
TRBJ1-6 TRBV14 . . TGTGCCAGCAGCCAAGTTATGGGCCGAAGAAATTCACCCCTCCACTTT CASSQVMGRRNSPLHF
TRBJ2-2 TRBV7-9 . . TGTGCCAGCAGCCCCGTGAAGGGGTATCCCGGGGAGCTGTTTTTT CASSPVKGYPGELFF
TRBJ1-5 TRBV11-2 . once TGTGCCAGCAGCTTAGATCGTCGGAATCAGCCCCAGCATTTT CASSLDRRNQPQHF
TRBJ1-6 TRBV6-5 . . TGTGCCAGTCGACAGGCTTCCTATAATTCACCCCTCCACTTT CASRQASYNSPLHF
TRBJ1-3 TRBV15 . . TGTGCCACCAGCAGAGATCGGGGGGCTTCTGGAAACACCATATATTTT CATSRDRGASGNTIYF
TRBJ2-1 TRBV3-1/TRBV3-2 . . TGTGCCAGCAGCCAAGAAACTCTCTCCTACAATGAGCAGTTCTTC CASSQETLSYNEQFF
TRBJ1-5 TRBV5-8 TRBD1 . TGTGCCAGCAGCTCCACCGGGACAGGGCCGCCTGATCAGCCCCAGCATTTT CASSSTGTGPPDQPQHF
TRBJ2-7 TRBV7-9 . . TGTGCCAGCAGCTCTGATATGAGGGGGACCTACGAGCAGTACTTC CASSSDMRGTYEQYF
TRBJ2-3 TRBV5-6 TRBD1 . TGTGCCAGCAGCTTCCGGACAGGGGTTGACACAGATACGCAGTATTTT CASSFRTGVDTDTQYF
TRBJ1-5 TRBV6-6 TRBD1 . TGTGCCAGCAGTGTGGGACAGGGGGCTGTGCAGCCCCAGCATTTT CASSVGQGAVQPQHF
TRBJ1-2 TRBV18 TRBD1 . TGTGCCAGCTCACTGGGGACAGGGCTGAGCTACACCTTC CASSLGTGLSYTF
TRBJ2-1 TRBV3-1/TRBV3-2 TRBD2 . TGTGCCAGCAGCCCGACTAGCGGGACTTACAATGAGCAGTTCTTC CASSPTSGTYNEQFF
TRBJ1-5 TRBV7-8 TRBD1 few TGTGCCAGCAGCAGAGGACAGGGGAATCAGCCCCAGCATTTT CASSRGQGNQPQHF
TRBJ2-3 TRBV7-2 . . TGTGCCAGCAGCTTAGTGGGGGCCTGGACAGATACGCAGTATTTT CASSLVGAWTDTQYF
TRBJ1-1 TRBV7-9 TRBD1 . TGTGCCAGCAGCACCGGACAGGGGCGAAGAACTGAAGCTTTCTTT CASSTGQGRRTEAFF
TRBJ2-5 TRBV7-9 . . TGTGCCAGCAGCTTACTTTCGACAGGAGGTTTGGCGACCCAGTACTTC CASSLLSTGGLATQYF
TRBJ1-2 TRBV6-1 . . TGTGCCAGCAGTGAGGGGGGGCGAGATGGCTACACCTTC CASSEGGRDGYTF
TRBJ2-3 TRBV5-1 TRBD2 . TGCGCCAGCAGCCACCCACCTCCTCTAGCGGGGCCCTGGTATTTT CASSHPPPLAGPWYF
TRBJ2-2 TRBV9 TRBD1 . TGTGCCAGCAGATCACAGGGGACCACCGGGGAGCTGTTTTTT CASRSQGTTGELFF
TRBJ1-2 TRBV29-1 TRBD1 . TGCAGCGTCGAGGACAGGGGGACCTATGGCTACACCTTC CSVEDRGTYGYTF
TRBJ2-3 TRBV2 TRBD2 . TGTGCCAGCAGTGCCCAGGGACTAGCAGGAAATACGCAGTATTTT CASSAQGLAGNTQYF
TRBJ1-1 TRBV7-9 . . TGTGCCAGCAGCTTCTCCCAGTTAGCCACTGAAGCTTTCTTT CASSFSQLATEAFF
TRBJ1-3 TRBV5-5 . . TGTGCCAGCAGCTACAGCTCCCTTCTCTCTGGAAACACCATATATTTT CASSYSSLLSGNTIYF
TRBJ2-7 TRBV11-3 TRBD2 . TGTGCCAGCAGCACGGGACTAGCGGGATCGGGAGAGCAGTACTTC CASSTGLAGSGEQYF
TRBJ1-1 TRBV27 . . TGTGCCAGCAGTCTAGGACGGGGCACTGAAGCTTTCTTT CASSLGRGTEAFF
TRBJ2-3 TRBV7-3 TRBD2 once TGTGCCAGCAGCTCTCGACCGGGACTAGGAATCACAGATACGCAGTATTTT CASSSRPGLGITDTQYF
TRBJ2-6 TRBV6-5 . once TGTGCCAGCAGTTCCTTTTTTGGGGCCAACGTCCTGACTTTC CASSSFFGANVLTF
TRBJ2-5 TRBV7-9 TRBD2 . TGTGCCAGCAGCGAATTAGCGGGGGGCGGGGAGACCCAGTACTTC CASSELAGGGETQYF
TRBJ2-1 TRBV29-1 TRBD2 . TGCAGCGTTGAACCGGGACTAGCGGGATTGGATGAGCAGTTCTTC CSVEPGLAGLDEQFF
TRBJ1-5 TRBV6-5 . . TGTGCCAGCAGTTCGGACCGGTCGGGGCAGCCCCAGCATTTT CASSSDRSGQPQHF
TRBJ1-6 TRBV5-1 . . TGCGCCAGCAGCTTGGTGGCAGCGAGCTCCTATAATTCACCCCTCCACTTT CASSLVAASSYNSPLHF
TRBJ1-4 TRBV28 TRBD1 few TGTGCCAGCAGTTCAGGGGGCATGACTAATGAAAAACTGTTTTTT CASSSGGMTNEKLFF
TRBJ1-1 TRBV18 TRBD1 . TGTGCCAGCTCACCTAACCCGGGACAGGACCTTGAAGCTTTCTTT CASSPNPGQDLEAFF
TRBJ1-5 TRBV5-6 . . TGTGCCAGCAGCTTGCAGGGAATTAATCAGCCCCAGCATTTT CASSLQGINQPQHF
TRBJ1-1 TRBV29-1 . . TGCAGCGCCCGAGGGGGAATGAACACTGAAGCTTTCTTT CSARGGMNTEAFF
TRBJ2-5 TRBV7-2 . . TGTGCCAGCAGCTTAGGCTTCGGACCCGAGGGAGAGACCCAGTACTTC CASSLGFGPEGETQYF
TRBJ1-1 TRBV11-3 . . TGTGCCAGCAGCTTAGATCGGCACAGGAGGAACACTGAAGCTTTCTTT CASSLDRHRRNTEAFF
TRBJ2-1 TRBV6-6 . . TGTGCCAGCACAGGGGAGCCCTACAATGAGCAGTTCTTC CASTGEPYNEQFF
TRBJ1-1 TRBV18 TRBD1 . TGTGCCAGCTCACCCCAACAGGGGCCGGGCACTGAAGCTTTCTTT CASSPQQGPGTEAFF
TRBJ1-5 TRBV5-6 . . TGTGCCAGCAGCTTGAGCGGGGAAAGGAGCAATCAGCCCCAGCATTTT CASSLSGERSNQPQHF
TRBJ1-5 TRBV27 . few TGTGCCAGCAGTTTTCGAGAGGGTGGCAATCAGCCCCAGCATTTT CASSFREGGNQPQHF
TRBJ2-2 TRBV29-1 TRBD2 few TGCAGCGTTGGGACTAGCGGCACCGGGGAGCTGTTTTTT CSVGTSGTGELFF
TRBJ1-3 TRBV9 TRBD1 . TGTGCCAGCAGCGTCGGACAGGGGGCGATCGGAAACACCATATATTTT CASSVGQGAIGNTIYF
TRBJ1-5 TRBV19 TRBD1 once TGTGCCAGTAGTACCGGGACAGGGGGACTTCAGCCCCAGCATTTT CASSTGTGGLQPQHF
TRBJ2-7 TRBV5-1 . . TGCGCCAGCAGCCCCCAGACTAGTAGCTCCTACGAGCAGTACTTC CASSPQTSSSYEQYF
TRBJ2-5 TRBV6-6 . once TGTGCCAGCAGTCAGGGGATGTTAGAGACCCAGTACTTC CASSQGMLETQYF
TRBJ2-2 TRBV7-7 TRBD2 . TGTGCTAGCAGTTATACTAGCGGGGGCGGCGGGGAGCTGTTTTTT CASSYTSGGGGELFF
TRBJ1-1 TRBV5-1 . . TGCGCCAGCAGCTCGGACCCGAAGGGGCTGAACACTGAAGCTTTCTTT CASSSDPKGLNTEAFF
TRBJ1-2 TRBV7-8 . . TGTGCCAGCAGCTTAACCACTACCCCTGGGGGCCTTTATGGCTACACCTTC CASSLTTTPGGLYGYTF